The clone carrying this T cell receptor (beta chain) was seen just once. Antigen specificity is unknown. The data belong to a study of cytomegalovirus exposure and HLA in healthy donors. At the level of the study: A previous analysis identified 95 million to 140 million unique TCR beta sequences derived from around 180 million T cells. Overall study results and limits: In vitro testing confirmed a few CMV-associated chains as specific for CMV antigens. Across donors, presence/absence analyses took sequencing depth to be roughly uniform. TCR beta chains associated with HLA were, in a later analysis, more clonally expanded than equally common others.

Primers included in the PCR were 60 Vbeta and 13 Jbeta primers. The data were produced by immunoSEQ multiplex PCR, yet TCRdb's version contains in-frame clones alone and is incomplete. The data contain some 130,000 clones, 70% to 85% of them singletons. Germline V gene data show CDR1 as MGHDK and CDR2 as SYGVNS. The CDR3 has 16 amino acids. Trimming cost V 0 bases and J 0 bases, with 12 bases left between them. V usage is TRBV25-1 and J usage is TRBJ2-7, with D possibly being TRBD1 (7 bases). The sequenced material came from PBMCs. The TCR sequence derives from a middle-aged man in good health and CMV-seropositive. For the CDR3, the DNA is TGTGCCAGCAGTGAATATGGAGGGGGCCGCTCCTACGAGCAGTACTTC. Protein: CASSEYGGGRSYEQYF.